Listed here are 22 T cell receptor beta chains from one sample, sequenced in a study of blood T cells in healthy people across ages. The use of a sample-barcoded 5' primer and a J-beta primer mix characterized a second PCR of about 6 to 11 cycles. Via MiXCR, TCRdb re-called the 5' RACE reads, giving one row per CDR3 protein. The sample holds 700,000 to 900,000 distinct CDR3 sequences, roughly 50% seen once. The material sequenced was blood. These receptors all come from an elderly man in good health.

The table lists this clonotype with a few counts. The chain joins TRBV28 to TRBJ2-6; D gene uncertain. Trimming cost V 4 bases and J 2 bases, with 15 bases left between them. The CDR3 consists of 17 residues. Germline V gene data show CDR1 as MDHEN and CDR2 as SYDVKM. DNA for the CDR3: TGTGCCAGCAGTTCAGTCGAGGATTCTCCTGGGGCCAACGTCCTGACTTTC. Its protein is CASSSVEDSPGANVLTF.

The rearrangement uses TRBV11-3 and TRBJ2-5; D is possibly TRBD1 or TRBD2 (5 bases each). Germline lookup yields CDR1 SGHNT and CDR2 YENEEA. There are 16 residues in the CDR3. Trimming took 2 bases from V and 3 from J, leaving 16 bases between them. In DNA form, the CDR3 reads TGTGCCAGCAGCTTACACGGCACCGGGGCCGAAGAGACCCAGTACTTC. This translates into CASSLHGTGAEETQYF.

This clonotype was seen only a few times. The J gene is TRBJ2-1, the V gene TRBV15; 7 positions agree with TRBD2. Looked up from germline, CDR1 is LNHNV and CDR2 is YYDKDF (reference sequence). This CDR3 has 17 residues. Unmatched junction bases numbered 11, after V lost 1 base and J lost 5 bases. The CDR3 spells CATSRAIRSSGNNEQFF. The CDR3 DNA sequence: TGTGCCACCAGCAGAGCGATTCGGTCTAGCGGAAACAATGAGCAGTTCTTC.

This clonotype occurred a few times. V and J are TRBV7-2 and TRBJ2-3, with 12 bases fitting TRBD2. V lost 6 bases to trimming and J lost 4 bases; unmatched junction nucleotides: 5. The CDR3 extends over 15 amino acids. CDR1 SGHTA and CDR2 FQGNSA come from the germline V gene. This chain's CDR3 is CASSPTSGSADTQYF. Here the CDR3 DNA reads TGTGCCAGCAGTCCGACTAGCGGGAGTGCAGATACGCAGTATTTT.

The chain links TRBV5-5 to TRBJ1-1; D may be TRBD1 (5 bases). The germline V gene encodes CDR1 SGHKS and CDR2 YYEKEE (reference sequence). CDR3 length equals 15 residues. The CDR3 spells CATSGQVIGNTEAFF. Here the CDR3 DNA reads TGTGCTACCTCGGGGCAGGTCATTGGGAACACTGAAGCTTTCTTT.

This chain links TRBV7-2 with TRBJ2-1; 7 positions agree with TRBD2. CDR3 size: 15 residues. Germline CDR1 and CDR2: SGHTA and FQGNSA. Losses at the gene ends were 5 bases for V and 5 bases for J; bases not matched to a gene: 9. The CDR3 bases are TGTGCCAGCAGCCAGACTAGCTTAGGGAACAATGAGCAGTTCTTC. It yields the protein CASSQTSLGNNEQFF.

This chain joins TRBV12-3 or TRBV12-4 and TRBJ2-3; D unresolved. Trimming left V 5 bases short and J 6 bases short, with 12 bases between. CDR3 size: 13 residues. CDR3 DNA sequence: TGTGCCAGCAGTCCGCACCGGGCGGATACGCAGTATTTT. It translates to CASSPHRADTQYF.

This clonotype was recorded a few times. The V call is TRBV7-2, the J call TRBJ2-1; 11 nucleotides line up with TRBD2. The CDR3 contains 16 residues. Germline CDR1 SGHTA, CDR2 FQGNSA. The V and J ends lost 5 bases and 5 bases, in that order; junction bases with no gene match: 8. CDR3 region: CASSRVSGRVDNEQFF. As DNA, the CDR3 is TGTGCCAGCAGCCGAGTTAGCGGGAGGGTCGACAATGAGCAGTTCTTC.

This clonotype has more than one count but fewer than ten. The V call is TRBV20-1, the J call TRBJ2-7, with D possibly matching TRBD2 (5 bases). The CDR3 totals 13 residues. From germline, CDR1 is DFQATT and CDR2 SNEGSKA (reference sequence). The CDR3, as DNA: TGCGGCTGCCCGCCGAGAGAGAGAGGGGAGCAGTACTTC. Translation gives CGCPPRERGEQYF.

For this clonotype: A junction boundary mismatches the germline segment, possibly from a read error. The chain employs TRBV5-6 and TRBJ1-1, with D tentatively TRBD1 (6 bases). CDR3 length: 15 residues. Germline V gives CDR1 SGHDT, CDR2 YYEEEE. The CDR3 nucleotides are TGTGCCAGCAGATTGGGGGCAGGGGTAAGCACTGAAGCTTTCTTT. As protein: CASRLGAGVSTEAFF.

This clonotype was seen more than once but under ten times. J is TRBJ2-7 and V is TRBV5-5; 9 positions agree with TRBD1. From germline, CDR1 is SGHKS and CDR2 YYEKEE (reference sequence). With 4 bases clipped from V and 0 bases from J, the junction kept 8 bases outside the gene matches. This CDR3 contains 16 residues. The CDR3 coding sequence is TGTGCCAGCAGCAAAGGGACAGGGAGTCCCTCCTACGAGCAGTACTTC. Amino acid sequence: CASSKGTGSPSYEQYF.

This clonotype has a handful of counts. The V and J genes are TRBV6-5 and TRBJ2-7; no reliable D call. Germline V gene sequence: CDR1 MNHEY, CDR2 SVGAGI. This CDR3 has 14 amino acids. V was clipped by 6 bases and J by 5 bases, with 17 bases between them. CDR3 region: CASRLDGHRDEQYF. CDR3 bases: TGTGCCAGCAGATTGGACGGCCATCGGGACGAGCAGTACTTC.

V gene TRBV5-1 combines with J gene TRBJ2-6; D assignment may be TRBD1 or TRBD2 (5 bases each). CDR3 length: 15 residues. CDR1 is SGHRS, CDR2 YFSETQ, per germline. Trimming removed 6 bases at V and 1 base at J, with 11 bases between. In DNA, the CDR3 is TGCGCCAGCAACGTTGGGGGTTCTGGGGCCAACGTCCTGACTTTC. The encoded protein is CASNVGGSGANVLTF. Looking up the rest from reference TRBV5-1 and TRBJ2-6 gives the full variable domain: KAGVTQTPRYLIKTRGQQVTLSCSPISGHRSVSWYQQTPGQGLQFLFEYFSETQRNKGNFPGRFSGRQFSNSRSEMNVSTLELGDSALYLCASNVGGSGANVLTFGAGSRLTVL.

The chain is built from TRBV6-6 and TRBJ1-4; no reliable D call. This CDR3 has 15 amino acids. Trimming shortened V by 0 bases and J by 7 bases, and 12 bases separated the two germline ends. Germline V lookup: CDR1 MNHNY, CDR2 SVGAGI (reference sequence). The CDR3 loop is CASSYSPGLGEKLFF. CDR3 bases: TGTGCCAGCAGTTACTCTCCTGGGTTGGGTGAAAAACTGTTTTTT.

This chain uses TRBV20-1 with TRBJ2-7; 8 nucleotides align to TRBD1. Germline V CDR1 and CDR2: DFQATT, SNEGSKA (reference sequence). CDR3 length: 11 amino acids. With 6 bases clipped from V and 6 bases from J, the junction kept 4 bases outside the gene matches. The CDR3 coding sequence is TGCAGTGCGCAGACAGGGGTCGAGCAGTACTTC. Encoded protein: CSAQTGVEQYF.

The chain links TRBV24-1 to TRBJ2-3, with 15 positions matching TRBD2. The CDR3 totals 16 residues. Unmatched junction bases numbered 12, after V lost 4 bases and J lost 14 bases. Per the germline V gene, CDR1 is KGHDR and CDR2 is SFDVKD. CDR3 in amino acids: CATSDPGLAGGRYAYF. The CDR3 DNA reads TGTGCCACCAGTGACCCGGGACTAGCGGGAGGCAGATACGCGTATTTT.

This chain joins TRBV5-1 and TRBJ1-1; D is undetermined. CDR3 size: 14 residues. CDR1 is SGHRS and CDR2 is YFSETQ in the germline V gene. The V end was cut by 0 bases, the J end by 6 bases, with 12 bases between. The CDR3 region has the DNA TGCGCCAGCAGCTTGGGACCGGGCGGGCCTGAAGCTTTCTTT. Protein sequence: CASSLGPGGPEAFF.

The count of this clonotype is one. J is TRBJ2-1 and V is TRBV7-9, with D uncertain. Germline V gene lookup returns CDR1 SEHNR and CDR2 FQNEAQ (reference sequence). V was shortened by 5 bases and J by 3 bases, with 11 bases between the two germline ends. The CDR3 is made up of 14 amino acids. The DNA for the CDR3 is TGTGCCAGCAGCCTTGCGGAGAACTACAATGAGCAGTTCTTC. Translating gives CASSLAENYNEQFF.

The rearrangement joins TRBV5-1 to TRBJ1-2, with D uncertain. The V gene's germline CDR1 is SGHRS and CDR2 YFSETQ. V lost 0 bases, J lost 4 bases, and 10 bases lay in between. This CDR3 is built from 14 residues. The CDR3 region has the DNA TGCGCCAGCAGCTTGGAATCCAGTAGCTATGGCTACACCTTC. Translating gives CASSLESSSYGYTF. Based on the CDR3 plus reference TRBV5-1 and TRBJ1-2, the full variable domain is KAGVTQTPRYLIKTRGQQVTLSCSPISGHRSVSWYQQTPGQGLQFLFEYFSETQRNKGNFPGRFSGRQFSNSRSEMNVSTLELGDSALYLCASSLESSSYGYTFGSGTRLTVV.

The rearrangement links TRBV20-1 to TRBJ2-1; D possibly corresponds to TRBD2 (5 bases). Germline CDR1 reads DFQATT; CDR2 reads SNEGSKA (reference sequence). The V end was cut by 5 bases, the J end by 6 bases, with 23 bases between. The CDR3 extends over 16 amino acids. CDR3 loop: CSAGGTGSKTLNEQFF. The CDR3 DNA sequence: TGCAGTGCTGGAGGTACCGGGTCCAAGACTCTCAATGAGCAGTTCTTC.

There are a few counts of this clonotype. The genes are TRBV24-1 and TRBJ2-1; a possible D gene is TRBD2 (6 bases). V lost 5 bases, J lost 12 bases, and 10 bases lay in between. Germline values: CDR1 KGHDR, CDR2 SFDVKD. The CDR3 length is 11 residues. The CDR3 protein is CATSGAGRQFF. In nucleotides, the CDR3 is TGTGCCACCAGTGGTGCGGGAAGGCAGTTCTTC.

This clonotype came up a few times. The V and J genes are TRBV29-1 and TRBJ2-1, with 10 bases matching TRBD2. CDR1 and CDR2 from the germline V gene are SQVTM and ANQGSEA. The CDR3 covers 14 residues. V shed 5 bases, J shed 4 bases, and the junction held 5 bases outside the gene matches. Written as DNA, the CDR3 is TGCAGCGTTTCGACTAGCGGGCGGTACAATGAGCAGTTCTTC. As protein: CSVSTSGRYNEQFF.